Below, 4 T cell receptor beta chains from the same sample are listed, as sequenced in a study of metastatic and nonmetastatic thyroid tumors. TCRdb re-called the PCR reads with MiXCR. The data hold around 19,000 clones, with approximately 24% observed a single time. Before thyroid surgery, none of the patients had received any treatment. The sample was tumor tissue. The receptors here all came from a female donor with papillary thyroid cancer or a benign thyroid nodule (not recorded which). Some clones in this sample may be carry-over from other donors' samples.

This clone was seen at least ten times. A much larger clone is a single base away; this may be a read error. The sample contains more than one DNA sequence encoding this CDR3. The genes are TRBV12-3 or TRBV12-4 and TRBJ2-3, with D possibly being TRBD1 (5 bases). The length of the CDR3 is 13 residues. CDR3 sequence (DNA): TGTGCCAGCAGTCTCCGCGTGACAGATACGCAGTGTTTT. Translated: CASSLRVTDTQCF.

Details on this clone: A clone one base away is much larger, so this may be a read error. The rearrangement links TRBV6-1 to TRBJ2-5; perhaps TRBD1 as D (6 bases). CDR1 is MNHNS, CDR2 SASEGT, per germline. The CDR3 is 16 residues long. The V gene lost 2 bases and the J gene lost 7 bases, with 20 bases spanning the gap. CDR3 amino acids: CASSEWGHGASGTQYF. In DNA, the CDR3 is TGTGCCAGCAGTGAATGGGGACATGGGGCTTCAGGGACCCAGTACTTC.

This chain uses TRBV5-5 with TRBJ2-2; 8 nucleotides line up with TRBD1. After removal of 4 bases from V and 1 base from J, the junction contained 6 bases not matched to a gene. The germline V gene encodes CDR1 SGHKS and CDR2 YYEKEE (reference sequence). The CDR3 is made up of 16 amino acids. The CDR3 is CASSPYRGENTGELFF. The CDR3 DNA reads TGTGCCAGCAGCCCATACAGGGGGGAGAACACCGGGGAGCTGTTTTTT.

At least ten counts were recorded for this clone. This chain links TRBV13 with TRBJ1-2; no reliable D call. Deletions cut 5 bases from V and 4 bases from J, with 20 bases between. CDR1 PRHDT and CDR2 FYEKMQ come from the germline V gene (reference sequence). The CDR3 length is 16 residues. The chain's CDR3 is CASSKGLETGIYGYTF. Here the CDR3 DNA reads TGTGCCAGCAGCAAAGGCCTCGAGACGGGGATCTATGGCTACACCTTC.